Listed here are 18 T cell receptor beta chains from one sample, sequenced in a study of T cell repertoires in ileal Crohn's disease. Libraries were prepared by immunoSEQ multiplex PCR; TCRdb keeps only in-frame clonotypes and omits some of them. The sample has about 3,900 clones; 75% to 90% are singletons. Indicated time point: neoterminal ileum biopsy at postoperative endoscopy, about 6 months after surgery. Sequencing used ileal tissue. The receptor set was obtained from an adult with Crohn's disease.

This rearrangement joins TRBV7-2 to TRBJ1-5, with a weak D call TRBD1 (5 bases). The CDR3 loop spans 16 amino acids. Trimming took 5 bases from V and 0 from J, leaving 14 bases between them. Germline V gene lookup returns CDR1 SGHTA and CDR2 FQGNSA. This CDR3 is CASSRDSYYSNQPQHF. In nucleotides, the CDR3 is TGTGCCAGCAGCCGAGACAGCTACTATAGCAATCAGCCCCAGCATTTT.

The V and J genes are TRBV19 and TRBJ1-5; perhaps TRBD1 as D (6 bases). There are 16 residues in the CDR3. Germline CDR1 LNHDA, CDR2 SQIVND (reference sequence). V lost 1 base and J 4 bases, leaving 14 bases between the germline ends. CDR3 loop: CASSIVRRQENQPQHF. CDR3 bases: TGTGCCAGTAGTATAGTCCGGAGACAGGAAAATCAGCCCCAGCATTTT.

This chain links TRBV11-1 with TRBJ2-2; the match to TRBD1 covers 12 bases. Germline V CDR1 and CDR2: SGHAT, FQDESV (reference sequence). CDR3 size: 16 residues. J lost 5 bases, V lost 5 bases, and 6 bases had no gene match. DNA for the CDR3: TGTGCCAGCAGCCCGGGACAGGGGGCCTCGACCGGGGAGCTGTTTTTT. Its translation: CASSPGQGASTGELFF.

The chain couples TRBV7-2 to TRBJ2-1, with 13 bases matching TRBD2. The CDR3 runs 15 residues. The V gene end was trimmed by 3 bases and the J gene end by 7 bases; junction bases not matched to a gene: 3. Germline V gives CDR1 SGHTA, CDR2 FQGNSA. CDR3 amino acids: CASSFGTSGANEQFF. The CDR3 nucleotides are TGTGCCAGCAGCTTTGGGACTAGCGGGGCTAATGAGCAGTTCTTC.

This clone was seen only a few times. The V gene is TRBV9, the J gene TRBJ2-3; 7 positions agree with TRBD2. Germline-derived CDR1 and CDR2 are SGDLS and YYNGEE. The V gene end was trimmed by 2 bases and the J gene end by 1 base; junction bases not matched to a gene: 10. The CDR3 is 17 residues long. The CDR3 bases are TGTGCCAGCAGCGTCCCCCAAAATGGGGGGGGCACAGATACGCAGTATTTT. This gives the protein CASSVPQNGGGTDTQYF.

The CDR3 spells CASSQDGGGNNEQFF. As DNA, the CDR3 is TGTGCCAGCAGCCAAGACGGCGGGGGGAACAATGAGCAGTTCTTC. The chain recombines TRBV4-2 with TRBJ2-1; 8 positions match TRBD2. Germline loops: CDR1 LGHNA, CDR2 YNFKEQ. The CDR3 contains 15 residues. V lost 0 bases to trimming and J lost 5 bases; unmatched junction nucleotides: 3.

V usage is TRBV7-3 and J usage is TRBJ2-1, with D tentatively TRBD1 (6 bases). V was pared by 5 bases and J by 2 bases, with 13 bases between. CDR3 length equals 15 residues. Germline values: CDR1 SGHTA, CDR2 FQGTGA. The DNA for the CDR3 is TGTGCCAGCAGCGAGGCGAGGGGGACCTACAATGAGCAGTTCTTC. It codes for CASSEARGTYNEQFF.

V gene TRBV7-6 combines with J gene TRBJ2-7; 9 bases align to TRBD2. The germline gives CDR1 SGHVS, CDR2 FNYEAQ. V lost 5 bases to trimming and J lost 3 bases; unmatched junction nucleotides: 17. The CDR3 contains 18 residues. The CDR3 DNA is TGTGCCAGCAGCCCTCAAATCACGGGCGGGGGGGCTAACTACGAGCAGTACTTC. This gives the protein CASSPQITGGGANYEQYF.

This clone is labeled as large. The J gene is TRBJ2-7, the V gene TRBV10-3; D not certain. This CDR3 region has 12 residues. Germline V gene lookup returns CDR1 ENHRY and CDR2 SYGVKD. V was trimmed by 2 bases and J by 7 bases, leaving 9 bases between them. CDR3 loop: CAISELVPEQYF. The CDR3 DNA reads as TGTGCCATCAGTGAGCTCGTCCCGGAGCAGTACTTC.

V and J are TRBV5-1 and TRBJ2-3, with TRBD2 matching 15 bases. V was pared by 4 bases and J by 2 bases, with 11 bases of the junction left unmatched. This CDR3 region has 19 residues. The germline gives CDR1 SGHRS, CDR2 YFSETQ. The CDR3 spells CASSLGLAGGPKFTDTQYF. Written as DNA, the CDR3 is TGCGCCAGCAGCCTCGGACTAGCGGGGGGGCCAAAATTCACAGATACGCAGTATTTT.

This clone was recorded a few times. The J gene is TRBJ1-2, the V gene TRBV9, with TRBD1 matching 8 bases. The germline gives CDR1 SGDLS, CDR2 YYNGEE. There are 19 residues in the CDR3. The trim removed 4 bases at V and 3 bases at J, leaving 20 bases unmatched. The CDR3 sequence is CASSPLHRTGSDVDYGYTF. The CDR3 nucleotides are TGTGCCAGCAGCCCGCTCCATAGGACAGGGAGCGACGTGGACTATGGCTACACCTTC.

The chain employs TRBV28 and TRBJ1-1; 7 bases agree with TRBD1. J lost 6 bases, V lost 2 bases, and 6 bases had no gene match. Germline CDR1 and CDR2: MDHEN and SYDVKM. The CDR3 is 14 amino acids. The CDR3 bases are TGTGCCAGCAGTTTAGTGAGGGGGCAGGCTGAAGCTTTCTTT. The encoded protein is CASSLVRGQAEAFF.

This chain uses TRBV19 with TRBJ2-7, with D possibly matching TRBD2 (5 bases). The length of the CDR3 is 15 residues. V lost 4 bases and J lost 5, with 18 bases in between. The germline gives CDR1 LNHDA, CDR2 SQIVND (reference sequence). DNA of the CDR3: TGTGCCAGTAGTACCCGTTCGGCGGGCCGGCACGAGCAGTACTTC. It specifies CASSTRSAGRHEQYF.

The rearrangement uses TRBV27 and TRBJ2-7, with 8 bases identical to TRBD1. Germline-derived CDR1 and CDR2 are MNHEY and SMNVEV (reference sequence). V was pared by 4 bases and J by 2 bases, with 7 bases of the junction left unmatched. The CDR3 extends over 15 amino acids. This chain's CDR3 is CASSSGTGMTYEQYF. For the CDR3, the DNA is TGTGCCAGCAGTTCCGGGACAGGCATGACCTACGAGCAGTACTTC.

V and J are TRBV5-1 and TRBJ1-6, with 9 bases lining up with TRBD1. The CDR3 spans 14 residues. V dropped 4 bases and J dropped 10; count of bases not matched to a gene: 6. Germline CDR1 reads SGHRS; CDR2 reads YFSETQ. The CDR3 coding sequence is TGCGCCAGCAGCACAGGACAGGGGATCTCACCCCTCCACTTT. This codes for CASSTGQGISPLHF.

The genes are TRBV9 and TRBJ1-4; perhaps TRBD1 as D (5 bases). Germline V gene data show CDR1 as SGDLS and CDR2 as YYNGEE. The V gene lost 0 bases and the J gene lost 6 bases, with 12 bases spanning the gap. This CDR3 is 15 amino acids long. As DNA, the CDR3 is TGTGCCAGCAGCGTAGGCTCAGGGAGGCATGAAAAACTGTTTTTT. Translated, it gives CASSVGSGRHEKLFF.

This clone was found a few times. The chain uses TRBV19 and TRBJ2-5; D possibly corresponds to TRBD2 (6 bases). This CDR3 contains 19 residues. With 3 bases removed from V and 4 bases from J, the gap between germline ends came to 27 bases. CDR1 and CDR2 from the germline V gene are LNHDA and SQIVND (reference sequence). Written as DNA, the CDR3 is TGTGCCAGTAGTATCACGCGGGGCGACTTTTTCGGGAAGGGAGAGACCCAGTACTTC. Translating it yields CASSITRGDFFGKGETQYF.

This clone is a singleton in its sample. The chain recombines TRBV11-1 with TRBJ2-5, with D perhaps matching TRBD1 (6 bases). The germline gives CDR1 SGHAT, CDR2 FQDESV (reference sequence). This CDR3 is built from 13 residues. V lost 3 bases to trimming and J lost 5 bases, with 10 bases between them. The CDR3 spells CASSFWGQETQYF. DNA for the CDR3: TGTGCCAGCAGCTTTTGGGGGCAGGAGACCCAGTACTTC.